The source of this T cell receptor (beta chain) is a study of long-term antiretroviral therapy in people with HIV. The assay used was immunoSEQ (version v3.0), run at survey level. Repertoires were generated with immunoSEQ multiplex PCR, while TCRdb's copy carries only in-frame clones and drops some. The profile covers approximately 18,000 clones, with 60% to 80% appearing a single time and roughly a tenth taken by the ten largest. The CDR3 sequence is 16 residues long. V lost 6 bases and J 1 base, leaving 19 bases between the germline ends. Germline V gene data show CDR1 as ENHRY and CDR2 as SYGVKD. On this clone itself: As yet, its antigen is unknown.

Study-wide points: Upon ART, diversity increased but remained lower than transplant donor controls.

The chain links TRBV10-3 to TRBJ2-7, with a possible D match to TRBD2 (5 bases). This clonotype was obtained from a middle-aged woman with HIV. The sample in question was unsorted PBMCs, obtained 2.3 years after starting antiretroviral therapy. The CDR3 bases are TGTGCCATCAGCGGACCGGACCGAGGGCTGTCCTACGAGCAGTACTTC. Translated: CAISGPDRGLSYEQYF.